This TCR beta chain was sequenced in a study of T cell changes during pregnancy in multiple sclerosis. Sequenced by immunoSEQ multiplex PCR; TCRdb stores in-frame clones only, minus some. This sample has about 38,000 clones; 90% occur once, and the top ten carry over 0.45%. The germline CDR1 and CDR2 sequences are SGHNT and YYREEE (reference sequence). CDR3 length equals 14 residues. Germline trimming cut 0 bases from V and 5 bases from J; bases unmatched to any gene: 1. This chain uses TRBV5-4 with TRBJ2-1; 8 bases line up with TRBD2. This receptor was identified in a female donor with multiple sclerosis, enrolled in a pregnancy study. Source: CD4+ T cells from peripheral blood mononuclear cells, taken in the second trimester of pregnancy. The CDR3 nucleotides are TGTGCCAGCAGCTTGGCCGGGGGGGACAATGAGCAGTTCTTC. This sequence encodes CASSLAGGDNEQFF.